This TCR beta chain comes out of a study of T cells after yellow fever vaccination. TCRdb analysed the 5' RACE reads with MiXCR anew, one entry per CDR3 protein. The table shows some 500,000 distinct CDR3 sequences, with approximately 13% occurring only once. J lost 2 bases, V lost 7 bases, and 7 bases had no gene match. In germline, CDR1 is SGHTA, CDR2 FQGNSA. The CDR3 sequence is 14 residues long. The chain joins TRBV7-2 to TRBJ2-5, with TRBD1 matching over 7 bases. The source material was PBMCs, sampled on the day of the yellow fever booster vaccination. This TCR came from a man aged 30 to 45 who received the YFV17D yellow fever vaccine. CDR3: CASTPGQLQETQYF. CDR3 DNA: TGTGCCAGCACTCCGGGACAGCTACAAGAGACCCAGTACTTC.